Sequencing of this T cell receptor beta chain was carried out in a study of T-cell reconstitution after alpha-beta-depleted transplantation in children. Study-wide results and limits: Reportedly, roughly two months post-transplant, alpha-beta T cells arose from several hundred expanded graft clones. Diversity and T-cell counts at one year after transplant derived mostly from new T cells. For some patients, TCRbeta diversity was high at day 60 because of recipient T cells and thymic progenitors that survived.

With regard to this clonotype: The antigen is undetermined.

This CDR3 comprises 14 residues. V was clipped by 6 bases and J by 6 bases; unmatched bases: 8. Germline CDR1 and CDR2: ENHRY and SYGVKD. Preparing the TCRbeta library involved the use of unique molecular identifiers. TCRdb independently ran MiXCR on the PCR reads; one entry per CDR3 protein. The table has around 420,000 distinct CDR3 sequences, about 16% seen once. Sequences were derived from PBMCs, mostly from graft donor cells, sampled 360 days after TCRalphabeta/CD19-depleted stem cell transplant. This receptor was identified in a boy younger than two who had a stem cell transplant for Wiskott-Aldrich syndrome, so the T cells may come from the graft donor. The chain is built from TRBV10-3 and TRBJ2-7, with 10 nucleotides matching TRBD1. The CDR3 DNA sequence: TGTGCCATCAGAGTAGGGACAGGGGTGGGCGAGCAGTACTTC. Its protein product is CAIRVGTGVGEQYF.